This TCR beta chain was identified during a study of cytomegalovirus exposure and HLA in healthy donors. The study's findings and limits: Later analysis identified several of the most significant clusters that appeared linked to common viral pathogens.

Points on this clone: Its antigen is as yet unknown.

The primer mix had 60 Vbeta and 13 Jbeta primers. Method: immunoSEQ multiplex PCR; TCRdb's copy keeps in-frame clones and lacks some. The table records around 98,000 clones, about 81% of them present only once. Though probably carrying unrecorded immune exposures, donors were nominally healthy at sampling. The sequenced sample consisted of PBMCs. The clonotype comes from a man in his forties in good health and CMV-seronegative.

CDR3 sequence reads: CASSQEALRVNTEAFF. Here the CDR3 DNA reads TGTGCCAGCAGCCAAGAGGCCCTGCGGGTGAACACTGAAGCTTTCTTT. V gene TRBV4-2 combines with J gene TRBJ1-1; D is unclear. V shed 0 bases and J shed 0 bases, with 11 bases lying between them. The V gene's germline CDR1 is LGHNA and CDR2 YNFKEQ. The CDR3 loop spans 16 amino acids.